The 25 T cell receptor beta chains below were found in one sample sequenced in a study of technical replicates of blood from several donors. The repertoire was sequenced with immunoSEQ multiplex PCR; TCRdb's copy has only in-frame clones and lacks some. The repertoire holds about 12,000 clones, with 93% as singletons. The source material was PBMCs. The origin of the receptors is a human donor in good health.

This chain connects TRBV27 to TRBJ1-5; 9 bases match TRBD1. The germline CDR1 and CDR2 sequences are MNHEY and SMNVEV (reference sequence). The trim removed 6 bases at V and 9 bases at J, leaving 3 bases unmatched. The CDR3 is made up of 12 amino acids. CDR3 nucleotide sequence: TGTGCCAGCAGGGACAGGGGAGGGCCCCAGCATTTT. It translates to CASRDRGGPQHF.

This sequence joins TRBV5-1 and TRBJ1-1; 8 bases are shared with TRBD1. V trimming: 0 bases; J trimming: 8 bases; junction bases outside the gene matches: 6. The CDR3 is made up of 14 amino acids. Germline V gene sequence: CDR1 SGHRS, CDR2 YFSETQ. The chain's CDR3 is CASSLDGQGGEAFF. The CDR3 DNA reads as TGCGCCAGCAGCTTGGATGGACAGGGAGGCGAAGCTTTCTTT.

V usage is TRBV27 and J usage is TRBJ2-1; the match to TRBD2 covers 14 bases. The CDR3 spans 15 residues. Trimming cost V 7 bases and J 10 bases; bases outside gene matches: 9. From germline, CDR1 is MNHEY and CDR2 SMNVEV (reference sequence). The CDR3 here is CASTLSGLAGEEQFF. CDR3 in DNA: TGTGCCAGCACCCTATCGGGACTAGCGGGAGAGGAGCAGTTCTTC.

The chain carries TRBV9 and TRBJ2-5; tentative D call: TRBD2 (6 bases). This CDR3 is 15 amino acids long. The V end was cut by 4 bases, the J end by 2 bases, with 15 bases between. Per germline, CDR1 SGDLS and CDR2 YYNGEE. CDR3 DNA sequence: TGTGCCAGCAGCCGCCCCTCCGGGAGTCAAGAGACCCAGTACTTC. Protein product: CASSRPSGSQETQYF.

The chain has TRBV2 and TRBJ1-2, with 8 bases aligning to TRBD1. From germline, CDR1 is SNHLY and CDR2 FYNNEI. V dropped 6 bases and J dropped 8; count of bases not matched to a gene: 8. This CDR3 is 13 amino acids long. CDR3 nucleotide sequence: TGTGCCAGCAGGATCAGGGGGCAGGGCGGCTACACCTTC. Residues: CASRIRGQGGYTF.

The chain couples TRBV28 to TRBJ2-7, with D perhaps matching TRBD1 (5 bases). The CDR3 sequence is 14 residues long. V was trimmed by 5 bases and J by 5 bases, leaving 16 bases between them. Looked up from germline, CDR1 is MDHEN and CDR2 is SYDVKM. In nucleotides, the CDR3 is TGTGCCAGCAGTCTCGTTAAGGGGCTGAACGAGCAGTACTTC. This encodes CASSLVKGLNEQYF.

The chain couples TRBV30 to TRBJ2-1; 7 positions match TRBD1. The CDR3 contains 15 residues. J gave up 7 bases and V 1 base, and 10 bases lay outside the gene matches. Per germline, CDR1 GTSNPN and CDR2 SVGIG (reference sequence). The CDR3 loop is CAWSAKGAGFNEQFF. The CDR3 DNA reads TGTGCCTGGAGTGCCAAGGGGGCCGGTTTTAATGAGCAGTTCTTC.

DNA of the CDR3: TGCAGCGTGAGCCCGGGACAGGGGAATAATGAGCAGTTCTTC. Protein product: CSVSPGQGNNEQFF. The genes are TRBV29-1 and TRBJ2-1, with 10 bases aligning to TRBD1. The length of the CDR3 is 14 residues. CDR1 and CDR2 from the germline V gene are SQVTM and ANQGSEA. With 6 bases clipped from V and 7 bases from J, the junction kept 9 bases outside the gene matches.

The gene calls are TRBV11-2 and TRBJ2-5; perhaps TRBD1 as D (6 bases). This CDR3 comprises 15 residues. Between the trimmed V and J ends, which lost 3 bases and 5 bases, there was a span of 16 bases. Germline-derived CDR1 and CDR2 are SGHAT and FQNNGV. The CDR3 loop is CASSFGQGNRETQYF. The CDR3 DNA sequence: TGTGCCAGCAGCTTCGGGCAGGGGAACAGGGAGACCCAGTACTTC.

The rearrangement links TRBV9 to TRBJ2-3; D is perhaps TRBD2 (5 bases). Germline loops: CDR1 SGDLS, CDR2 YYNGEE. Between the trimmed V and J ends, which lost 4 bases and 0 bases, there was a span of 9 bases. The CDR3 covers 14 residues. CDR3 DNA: TGTGCCAGCAGCATCCGGACTAGCACAGATACGCAGTATTTT. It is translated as CASSIRTSTDTQYF.

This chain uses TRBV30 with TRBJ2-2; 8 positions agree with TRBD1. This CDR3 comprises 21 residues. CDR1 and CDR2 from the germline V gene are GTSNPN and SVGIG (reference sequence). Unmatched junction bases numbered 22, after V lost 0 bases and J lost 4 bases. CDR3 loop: CAWSVFRRDRSAKGGTGELFF. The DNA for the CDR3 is TGTGCCTGGAGTGTATTCCGACGGGACAGGAGTGCGAAAGGGGGCACCGGGGAGCTGTTTTTT.

CDR3 sequence (DNA): TGTGCCAGCAGCGTAGGAGCGGGAGACCTCTTTGAGCAGTACTTC. Residues: CASSVGAGDLFEQYF. The chain is built from TRBV9 and TRBJ2-7; 8 nucleotides match TRBD2. Germline values: CDR1 SGDLS, CDR2 YYNGEE. CDR3 size: 15 residues. V trimming: 0 bases; J trimming: 7 bases; junction bases outside the gene matches: 9.

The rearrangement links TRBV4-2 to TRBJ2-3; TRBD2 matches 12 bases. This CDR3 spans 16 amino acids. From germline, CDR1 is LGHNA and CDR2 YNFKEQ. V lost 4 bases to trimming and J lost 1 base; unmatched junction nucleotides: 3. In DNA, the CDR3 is TGTGCCAGCAGCCCCCGGACTAGCGGGGGCACAGATACGCAGTATTTT. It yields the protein CASSPRTSGGTDTQYF.

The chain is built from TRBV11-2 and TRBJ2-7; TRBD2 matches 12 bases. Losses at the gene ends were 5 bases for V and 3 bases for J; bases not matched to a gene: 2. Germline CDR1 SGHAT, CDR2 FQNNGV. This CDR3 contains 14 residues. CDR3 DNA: TGTGCCAGCAGCGGACTAGCGGGATTCTACGAGCAGTACTTC. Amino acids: CASSGLAGFYEQYF. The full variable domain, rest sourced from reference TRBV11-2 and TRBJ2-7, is EAGVAQSPRYKIIEKRQSVAFWCNPISGHATLYWYQQILGQGPKLLIQFQNNGVVDDSQLPKDRFSAERLKGVDSTLKIQPAKLEDSAVYLCASSGLAGFYEQYFGPGTRLTVT.

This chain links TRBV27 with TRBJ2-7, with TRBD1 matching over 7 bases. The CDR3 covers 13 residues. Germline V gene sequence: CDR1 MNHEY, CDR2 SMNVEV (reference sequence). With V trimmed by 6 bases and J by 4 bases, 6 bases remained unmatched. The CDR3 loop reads CASRRQGRYEQYF. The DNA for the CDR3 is TGTGCCAGCAGGCGACAGGGACGGTACGAGCAGTACTTC.

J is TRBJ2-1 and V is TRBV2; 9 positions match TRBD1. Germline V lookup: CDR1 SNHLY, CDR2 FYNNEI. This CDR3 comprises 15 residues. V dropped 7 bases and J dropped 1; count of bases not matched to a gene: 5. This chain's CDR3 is CASTTGTGSYNEQFF. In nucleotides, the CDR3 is TGTGCCAGCACGACCGGGACAGGGTCCTACAATGAGCAGTTCTTC. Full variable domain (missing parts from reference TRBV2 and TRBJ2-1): EPEVTQTPSHQVTQMGQEVILRCVPISNHLYFYWYRQILGQKVEFLVSFYNNEISEKSEIFDDQFSVERPDGSNFTLKIRSTKLEDSAMYFCASTTGTGSYNEQFFGPGTRLTVL.

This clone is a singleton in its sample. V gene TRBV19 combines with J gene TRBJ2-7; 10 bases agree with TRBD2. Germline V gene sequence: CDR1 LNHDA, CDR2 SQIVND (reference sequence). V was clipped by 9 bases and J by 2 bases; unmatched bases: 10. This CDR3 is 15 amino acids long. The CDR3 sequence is CASRASGSKAYEQYF. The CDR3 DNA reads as TGTGCCAGCAGGGCTAGCGGGAGCAAGGCCTACGAGCAGTACTTC.

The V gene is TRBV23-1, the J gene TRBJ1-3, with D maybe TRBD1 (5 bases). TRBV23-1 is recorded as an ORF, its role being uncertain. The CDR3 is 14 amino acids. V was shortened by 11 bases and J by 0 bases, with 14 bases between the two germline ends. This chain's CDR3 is CARSGANSGNTIYF. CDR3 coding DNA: TGCGCCCGAAGCGGGGCGAACTCTGGAAACACCATATATTTT.

CDR3 in amino acids: CASSLEQGNTGELFF. CDR3 coding DNA: TGTGCCAGCAGCTTAGAACAGGGAAACACCGGGGAGCTGTTTTTT. The chain has TRBV11-3 and TRBJ2-2; the D gene is possibly TRBD1 (6 bases). Germline CDR1 SGHNT, CDR2 YENEEA. This CDR3 spans 15 amino acids. V dropped 0 bases and J dropped 2 bases, with 7 bases sitting between them.

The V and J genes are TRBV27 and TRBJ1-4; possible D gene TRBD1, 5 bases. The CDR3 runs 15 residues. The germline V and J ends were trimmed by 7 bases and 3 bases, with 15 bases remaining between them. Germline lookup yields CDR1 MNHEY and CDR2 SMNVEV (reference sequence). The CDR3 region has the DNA TGTGCCAGCAAGCAAGTGACAGTGCCTAATGAAAAACTGTTTTTT. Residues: CASKQVTVPNEKLFF.

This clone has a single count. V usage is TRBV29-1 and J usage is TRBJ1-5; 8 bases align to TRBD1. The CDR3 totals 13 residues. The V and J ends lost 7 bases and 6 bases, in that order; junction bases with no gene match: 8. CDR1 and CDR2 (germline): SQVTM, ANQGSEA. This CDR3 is CSARTGLGQPQHF. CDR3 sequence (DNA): TGCAGCGCCCGGACAGGGCTCGGTCAGCCCCAGCATTTT.

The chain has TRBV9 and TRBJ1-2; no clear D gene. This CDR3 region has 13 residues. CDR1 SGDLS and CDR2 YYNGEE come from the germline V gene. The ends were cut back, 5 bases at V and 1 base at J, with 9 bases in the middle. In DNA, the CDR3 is TGTGCCAGCAGGGAGGATCTTAACTATGGCTACACCTTC. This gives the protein CASREDLNYGYTF.

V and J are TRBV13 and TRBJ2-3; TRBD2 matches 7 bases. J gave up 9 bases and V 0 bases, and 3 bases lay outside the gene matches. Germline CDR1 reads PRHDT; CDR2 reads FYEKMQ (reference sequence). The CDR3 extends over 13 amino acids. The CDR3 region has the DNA TGTGCCAGCAGCTTAGGCCAGCGGGGCACGCAGTATTTT. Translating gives CASSLGQRGTQYF.

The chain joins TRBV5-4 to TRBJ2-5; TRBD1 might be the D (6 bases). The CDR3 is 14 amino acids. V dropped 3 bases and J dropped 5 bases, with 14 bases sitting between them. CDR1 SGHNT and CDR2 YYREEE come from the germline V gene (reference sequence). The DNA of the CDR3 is TGTGCCAGCAGCTATGACAGGACTCGGGAGACCCAGTACTTC. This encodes CASSYDRTRETQYF.

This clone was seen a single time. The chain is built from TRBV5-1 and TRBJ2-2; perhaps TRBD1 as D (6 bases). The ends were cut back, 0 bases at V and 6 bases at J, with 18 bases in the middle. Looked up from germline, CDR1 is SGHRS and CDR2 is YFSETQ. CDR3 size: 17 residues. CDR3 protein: CASSLAVVGADPGELFF. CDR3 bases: TGCGCCAGCAGCTTGGCCGTGGTGGGGGCGGACCCCGGGGAGCTGTTTTTT.